These 29 T cell receptor beta chains were all obtained from the same sample, sequenced in a study of T cells of healthy individuals. One entry per CDR3 protein results from TCRdb running MiXCR on the 5' RACE reads. The sample lists nearly 100,000 distinct CDR3 sequences; approximately 15% were seen once. Receptors originate from a human donor in good health.

The chain joins TRBV9 to TRBJ2-3, with unresolved D. Trimming pared 4 bases from V and 4 bases from J, leaving 13 bases between. Germline loops: CDR1 SGDLS, CDR2 YYNGEE. The CDR3 totals 14 residues. This CDR3 is CASSLQWQADTQYF. The CDR3 DNA is TGTGCCAGCAGCCTCCAGTGGCAGGCAGATACGCAGTATTTT.

A word on this clonotype: One junction end disagrees with the germline gene, perhaps due to a read error. J is TRBJ2-1 and V is TRBV4-1; 14 bases agree with TRBD2. Germline V gene sequence: CDR1 MGHRA, CDR2 YSYEKL. CDR3 size: 19 residues. The CDR3 sequence is CTSSTLPGTSGGLYNEQFF. The CDR3 DNA is TGCACCAGCAGCACCCTCCCCGGGACTAGCGGGGGCCTTTACAATGAGCAGTTCTTC.

The V call is TRBV7-2, the J call TRBJ2-3, with TRBD1 as a possible D gene (5 bases). Germline V gives CDR1 SGHTA, CDR2 FQGNSA. This CDR3 is built from 16 residues. Trimming took off 5 bases at V and 3 bases at J, with 18 bases between the two ends. CDR3 loop: CASSTSRAWTTDTQYF. The CDR3 nucleotides read TGTGCCAGCAGCACCTCCAGGGCCTGGACAACAGATACGCAGTATTTT.

This clonotype was observed at least ten times. The genes are TRBV28 and TRBJ1-1; TRBD1 aligns across 7 bases. Germline loops: CDR1 MDHEN, CDR2 SYDVKM. The CDR3 length is 15 residues. V lost 5 bases, J lost 5 bases, and 11 bases stayed unmatched. This CDR3 reads CASSRRQGIGTEAFF. In nucleotides, the CDR3 is TGTGCCAGCAGTAGGAGACAGGGTATTGGGACTGAAGCTTTCTTT.

This clonotype was seen more than once but under ten times. The DNA of the CDR3 is TGTGCCAGCAGCCAGGGCCTAAACAGGGGGCAAGGTACGCAGTATTTT. Its protein is CASSQGLNRGQGTQYF. The chain joins TRBV3-1 to TRBJ2-3, with 9 bases lining up with TRBD1. This CDR3 comprises 16 residues. J was trimmed by 8 bases and V by 3 bases; bases with no gene match: 12. CDR1 and CDR2 from the germline V gene are LGHDT and YNNKEL (reference sequence).

V gene TRBV12-3 or TRBV12-4 combines with J gene TRBJ1-1; D perhaps matches TRBD1 (5 bases). This CDR3 spans 16 amino acids. V lost 3 bases, J lost 3 bases, and 17 bases lay in between. The CDR3, as DNA: TGTGCCAGCAGTTTGCGCCCCCGTCGAGGGGACACTGAAGCTTTCTTT. This gives the protein CASSLRPRRGDTEAFF.

The gene calls are TRBV6-1 and TRBJ2-7; 8 bases align to TRBD1. V lost 5 bases to trimming and J lost 6 bases; unmatched junction nucleotides: 9. There are 14 residues in the CDR3. From germline, CDR1 is MNHNS and CDR2 SASEGT. The CDR3 region is CASSRQGLSGEQYF. The CDR3 nucleotides are TGTGCCAGCAGTAGACAGGGGCTGTCGGGCGAGCAGTACTTC.

This clonotype was counted only a few times. V usage is TRBV29-1 and J usage is TRBJ2-1; possible D gene TRBD2, 6 bases. V gave up 6 bases and J gave up 5 bases, with 11 bases separating them. The CDR3 is 12 amino acids. CDR1 is SQVTM and CDR2 is ANQGSEA in the germline V gene. The chain's CDR3 is CSVDGTHNEQFF. The CDR3 region has the DNA TGCAGCGTGGACGGGACTCACAATGAGCAGTTCTTC.

This clonotype showed up many times. This chain connects TRBV27 to TRBJ1-4; D is ambiguous. Trimming took 6 bases from V and 6 from J, leaving 14 bases between them. The CDR3 totals 14 residues. Germline V gives CDR1 MNHEY, CDR2 SMNVEV (reference sequence). The CDR3 sequence is CASSPIGIDEKLFF. In DNA form, the CDR3 reads TGTGCCAGCAGCCCCATAGGGATTGATGAAAAACTGTTTTTT.

This clonotype was recorded a few times. The rearrangement joins TRBV10-3 to TRBJ1-1; 7 bases align to TRBD1. CDR1 ENHRY and CDR2 SYGVKD come from the germline V gene. Losses at the gene ends were 0 bases for V and 0 bases for J; bases not matched to a gene: 1. CDR3 length equals 15 residues. CDR3 coding DNA: TGTGCCATCAGTGAGTCCGGACAGGTGAACACTGAAGCTTTCTTT. This encodes CAISESGQVNTEAFF.

The chain recombines TRBV4-1 with TRBJ1-4; the D is unclear. Looked up from germline, CDR1 is MGHRA and CDR2 is YSYEKL. The CDR3 runs to 15 residues. The germline V and J ends were trimmed by 2 bases and 4 bases, with 11 bases remaining between them. The CDR3, as DNA: TGCGCCAGCAGCCAAACGGGAGGATTTAATGAAAAACTGTTTTTT. It is translated as CASSQTGGFNEKLFF.

This clonotype was counted many times. The rearrangement uses TRBV20-1 and TRBJ1-4, with no clear D. The CDR3 spans 10 residues. CDR1 is DFQATT and CDR2 is SNEGSKA in the germline V gene (reference sequence). The germline V and J ends were trimmed by 6 bases and 10 bases, with 9 bases remaining between them. In DNA, the CDR3 is TGCAGTGCCCGTGAGGGAAAACTGTTTTTT. Encoded protein: CSAREGKLFF.

In its sample, this clonotype was seen a few times. The V call is TRBV5-5, the J call TRBJ2-3; no firm D call. The CDR3 covers 15 residues. V lost 0 bases and J 1 base, leaving 9 bases between the germline ends. CDR1 is SGHKS and CDR2 is YYEKEE in the germline V gene (reference sequence). The CDR3 region has the DNA TGTGCCAGCAGCTTGGGGGGTCAGGGCACAGATACGCAGTATTTT. Its translation: CASSLGGQGTDTQYF.

The chain recombines TRBV7-8 with TRBJ2-1; a weak D match, TRBD2 (6 bases). Germline CDR1 and CDR2: SGHVS and FQNEAQ. The CDR3 runs 17 residues. V was cut by 1 base and J by 9 bases, with 22 bases left in between. CDR3 sequence: CASSLGMGRGPEAEQFF. DNA for the CDR3: TGTGCCAGCAGCTTAGGGATGGGGCGGGGACCGGAGGCTGAGCAGTTCTTC.

The chain recombines TRBV5-1 with TRBJ2-7; D gene uncertain. Germline loops: CDR1 SGHRS, CDR2 YFSETQ. CDR3 length: 13 residues. The V end lost 4 bases, the J end lost 5 bases, and 13 bases lay between the germline ends. In nucleotides, the CDR3 is TGCGCCAGCAGCCCCATGAAGGGCGACGAGCAGTACTTC. Translating gives CASSPMKGDEQYF.

This clonotype has only a few counts. The V and J genes are TRBV30 and TRBJ1-6; D call uncertain. Germline lookup yields CDR1 GTSNPN and CDR2 SVGIG (reference sequence). The CDR3 is 14 residues long. The germline V and J ends were trimmed by 4 bases and 10 bases, with 17 bases remaining between them. The CDR3 nucleotides are TGTGCCTGGAAGGGCGAAGGAGGAGGATCACCCCTCCACTTT. It yields the protein CAWKGEGGGSPLHF.

The chain joins TRBV5-1 to TRBJ2-7; D could derive from TRBD1 or TRBD2 (5 bases each). There are 14 residues in the CDR3. The germline gives CDR1 SGHRS, CDR2 YFSETQ. Trimming removed 3 bases at V and 12 bases at J, with 22 bases between. CDR3 nucleotides: TGCGCCAGCAGCTCCTTACCTCACCCGGGGCGGCTGTACTTC. It specifies CASSSLPHPGRLYF.

In this sample, this clonotype turned up a few times. One end of the junction fails to match germline, which may point to a read error. The CDR3, as DNA: TGTGCCAGCAGTACTCCCGGGCGATGGGGCACAGACAATGAGCAGTTCTTC. It codes for CASSTPGRWGTDNEQFF. The gene calls are TRBV19 and TRBJ2-1; tentative D call: TRBD1 (5 bases). The CDR3 contains 17 residues. CDR1 and CDR2 (germline): LNHDA, SQIVND (reference sequence).

This clonotype was seen ten or more times. The rearrangement uses TRBV29-1 and TRBJ1-2; no firm D call. The CDR3 is made up of 12 amino acids. The ends were cut back, 6 bases at V and 4 bases at J, with 12 bases in the middle. Germline values: CDR1 SQVTM, CDR2 ANQGSEA. The CDR3 is CSVSLRTYGYTF. The CDR3 nucleotides are TGCAGCGTGTCGCTTAGGACCTATGGCTACACCTTC. The variable domain in full, with the rest retrieved from reference TRBV29-1 and TRBJ1-2, is SAVISQKPSRDICQRGTSLTIQCQVDSQVTMMFWYRQQPGQSLTLIATANQGSEATYESGFVIDKFPISRPNLTFSTLTVSNMSPEDSSIYLCSVSLRTYGYTFGSGTRLTVV.

This clonotype came up many times. The J gene is TRBJ1-5, the V gene TRBV2, with 9 bases matching TRBD1. The CDR3 has 16 amino acids. Germline V CDR1 and CDR2: SNHLY, FYNNEI. Losses at the gene ends were 6 bases for V and 0 bases for J; bases not matched to a gene: 6. The CDR3 DNA reads TGTGCCAGCAGGGTAGACAGGGGGTTTAGCAATCAGCCCCAGCATTTT. This codes for CASRVDRGFSNQPQHF.

This clonotype was found many times. Here the CDR3 reads CASRYYVDQPQHF. The CDR3 coding sequence is TGTGCCAGCAGGTATTACGTCGATCAGCCCCAGCATTTT. The chain combines TRBV28 with TRBJ1-5; D ambiguous. The CDR3 totals 13 residues. V shed 6 bases and J shed 5 bases, with 11 bases lying between them. Per the germline V gene, CDR1 is MDHEN and CDR2 is SYDVKM.

There are a few counts of this clonotype. The gene calls are TRBV6-2 or TRBV6-3 and TRBJ1-1; D remains ambiguous. V lost 5 bases, J lost 1 base, and 5 bases lay in between. The CDR3 runs 12 residues. Germline CDR1 MNHEY, CDR2 SVGEGT. In nucleotides, the CDR3 is TGTGCCAGCAGTCATCAGAACACTGAAGCTTTCTTT. Translation gives CASSHQNTEAFF.

This rearrangement joins TRBV5-6 to TRBJ2-1; no definite D call. Germline V CDR1 and CDR2: SGHDT, YYEEEE. Trimming took off 3 bases at V and 6 bases at J, with 10 bases between the two ends. The CDR3 sequence is 13 residues long. The CDR3 nucleotides read TGTGCCAGCAGCTGGCCCTTGCTCAATGAGCAGTTCTTC. This translates into CASSWPLLNEQFF.

This clonotype was seen a handful of times. This rearrangement joins TRBV7-8 to TRBJ2-5; 7 bases line up with TRBD2. CDR1 and CDR2 from the germline V gene are SGHVS and FQNEAQ. The V gene end was trimmed by 3 bases and the J gene end by 3 bases; junction bases not matched to a gene: 4. The CDR3 extends over 14 amino acids. Here the CDR3 reads CASSFQGGEETQYF. The CDR3 DNA is TGTGCCAGCAGCTTCCAGGGAGGGGAAGAGACCCAGTACTTC.

The J gene is TRBJ2-7, the V gene TRBV10-3; D is possibly TRBD1 or TRBD2 (5 bases each). This CDR3 is built from 13 residues. V lost 6 bases, J lost 1 base, and 10 bases lay in between. In germline, CDR1 is ENHRY, CDR2 SYGVKD. CDR3: CAISGTDSYEQYF. The DNA of the CDR3 is TGTGCCATCAGCGGGACGGATTCCTACGAGCAGTACTTC.

This clonotype has more than one count but fewer than ten. This rearrangement joins TRBV15 to TRBJ2-2; no clear D. Germline-derived CDR1 and CDR2 are LNHNV and YYDKDF (reference sequence). This CDR3 has 13 amino acids. The V end was cut by 1 base, the J end by 5 bases, with 5 bases between. The CDR3 loop reads CATSRVETGELFF. Here the CDR3 DNA reads TGTGCCACCAGCAGAGTGGAAACCGGGGAGCTGTTTTTT. The full variable domain, in which reference TRBV15 and TRBJ2-2 provide the parts outside the CDR3, is DAMVIQNPRYQVTQFGKPVTLSCSQTLNHNVMYWYQQKSSQAPKLLFHYYDKDFNNEADTPDNFQSRRPNTSFCFLDIRSPGLGDTAMYLCATSRVETGELFFGEGSRLTVL.

Points on this clonotype: Without the conserved terminal phenylalanine or tryptophan, this CDR3 likely stems from a read error. This chain connects TRBV20-1 to TRBJ2-2; 11 bases are shared with TRBD2. Germline CDR1 and CDR2: DFQATT and SNEGSKA (reference sequence). Trimming cost V 5 bases and J 3 bases; bases outside gene matches: 11. This CDR3 region has 17 residues. The CDR3: CSAPSGLAGSDTGELFS. CDR3 DNA: TGCAGTGCTCCCAGCGGACTAGCGGGTTCGGACACCGGGGAGCTGTTTTCT.

Many counts were recorded for this clonotype. The rearrangement links TRBV28 to TRBJ2-7; D possibly corresponds to TRBD2 (8 bases). Trimming removed 8 bases from V and 4 bases from J, with 21 bases in between. The CDR3 loop spans 15 amino acids. In germline, CDR1 is MDHEN, CDR2 SYDVKM. The CDR3 region is CASHGGDRALYEQYF. CDR3 nucleotide sequence: TGTGCCAGCCACGGGGGGGACAGAGCGTTATACGAGCAGTACTTC.

The table lists this clonotype with a few counts. The V and J genes are TRBV20-1 and TRBJ1-3, with D perhaps TRBD1 (5 bases). Per germline, CDR1 DFQATT and CDR2 SNEGSKA (reference sequence). V gave up 5 bases and J gave up 3 bases, with 8 bases separating them. The CDR3 spans 12 residues. Written as DNA, the CDR3 is TGCAGTGCTCGACAGAATGGAAACACCATATATTTT. It encodes CSARQNGNTIYF.